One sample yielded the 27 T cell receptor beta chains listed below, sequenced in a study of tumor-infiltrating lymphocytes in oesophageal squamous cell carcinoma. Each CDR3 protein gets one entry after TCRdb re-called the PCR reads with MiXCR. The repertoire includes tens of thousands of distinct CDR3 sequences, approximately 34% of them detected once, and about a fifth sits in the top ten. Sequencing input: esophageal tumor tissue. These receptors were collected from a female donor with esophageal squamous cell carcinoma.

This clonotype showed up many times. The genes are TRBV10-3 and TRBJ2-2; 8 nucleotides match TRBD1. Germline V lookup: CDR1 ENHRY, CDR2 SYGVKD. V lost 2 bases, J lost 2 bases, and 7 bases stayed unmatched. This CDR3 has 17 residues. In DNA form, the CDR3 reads TGTGCCATCAGTGAGGCAGGGGGCGGGTTTAACACCGGGGAGCTGTTTTTT. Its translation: CAISEAGGGFNTGELFF.

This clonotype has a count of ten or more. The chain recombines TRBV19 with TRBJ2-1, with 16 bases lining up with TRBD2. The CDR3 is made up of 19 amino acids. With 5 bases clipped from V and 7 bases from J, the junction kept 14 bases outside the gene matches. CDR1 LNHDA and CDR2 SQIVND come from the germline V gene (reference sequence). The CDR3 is CASSLGGLAGGGGQNEQFF. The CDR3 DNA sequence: TGTGCCAGTAGTTTGGGGGGACTAGCGGGAGGGGGAGGTCAGAATGAGCAGTTCTTC.

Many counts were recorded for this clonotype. This CDR3 reads CASSFQGTPSTDTQYF. The DNA for the CDR3 is TGTGCCAGCAGTTTCCAGGGGACCCCTAGCACAGATACGCAGTATTTT. V gene TRBV6-1 combines with J gene TRBJ2-3; D might be TRBD1 (6 bases). Looked up from germline, CDR1 is MNHNS and CDR2 is SASEGT. CDR3 length: 16 amino acids. V was shortened by 5 bases and J by 0 bases, with 15 bases between the two germline ends.

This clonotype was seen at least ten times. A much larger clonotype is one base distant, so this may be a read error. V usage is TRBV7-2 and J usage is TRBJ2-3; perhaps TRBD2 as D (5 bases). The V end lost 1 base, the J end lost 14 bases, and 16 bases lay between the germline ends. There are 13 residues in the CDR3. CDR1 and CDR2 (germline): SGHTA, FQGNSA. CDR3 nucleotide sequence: TGTGCCAGCAGCTTAGGTATCACCGGGGAGCTGTATTTT. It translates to CASSLGITGELYF.

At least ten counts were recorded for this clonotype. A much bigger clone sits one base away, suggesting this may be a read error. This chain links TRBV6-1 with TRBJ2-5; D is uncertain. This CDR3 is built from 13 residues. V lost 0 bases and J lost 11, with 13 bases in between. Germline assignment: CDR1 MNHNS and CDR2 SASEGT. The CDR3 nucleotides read TGTGCCAGCAGTGAAGCCATCAACACGAGGCAGTACTTC. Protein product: CASSEAINTRQYF.

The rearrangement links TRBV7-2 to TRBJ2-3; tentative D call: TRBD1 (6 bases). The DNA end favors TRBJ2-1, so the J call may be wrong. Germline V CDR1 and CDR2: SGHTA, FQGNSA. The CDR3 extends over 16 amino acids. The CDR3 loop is CASSLAGVGATDTQFF. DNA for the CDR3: TGTGCCAGCAGCTTAGCTGGGGTGGGGGCTACAGATACGCAGTTCTTC.

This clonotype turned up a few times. Here the CDR3 reads CASSRAGRNYGYTF. DNA for the CDR3: TGTGCCAGTAGTCGGGCGGGAAGAAACTATGGCTACACCTTC. V usage is TRBV19 and J usage is TRBJ1-2; D remains unclear. Trimming removed 5 bases from V and 2 bases from J, with 12 bases in between. The CDR3 sequence is 14 residues long. Germline V lookup: CDR1 LNHDA, CDR2 SQIVND (reference sequence).

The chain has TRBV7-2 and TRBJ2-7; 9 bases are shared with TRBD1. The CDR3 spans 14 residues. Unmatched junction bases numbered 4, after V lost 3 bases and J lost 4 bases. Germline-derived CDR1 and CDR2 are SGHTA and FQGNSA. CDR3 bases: TGTGCCAGCAGCTTTAGGACAGGGGTTTACGAGCAGTACTTC. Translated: CASSFRTGVYEQYF. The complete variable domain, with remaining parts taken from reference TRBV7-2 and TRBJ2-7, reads GAGVSQSPSNKVTEKGKDVELRCDPISGHTALYWYRQSLGQGLEFLIYFQGNSAPDKSGLPSDRFSAERTGGSVSTLTIQRTQQEDSAVYLCASSFRTGVYEQYFGPGTRLTVT.

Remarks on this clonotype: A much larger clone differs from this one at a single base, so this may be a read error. Written as DNA, the CDR3 is TGTGCCAGCAGTTCAGGGTTCCACGAGCAGTTCTTC. Protein: CASSSGFHEQFF. The chain uses TRBV28 and TRBJ2-1; TRBD1 is a possible D gene (5 bases). The CDR3 sequence is 12 residues long. V was trimmed by 4 bases and J by 10 bases, leaving 11 bases between them. The germline V gene has CDR1 MDHEN and CDR2 SYDVKM.

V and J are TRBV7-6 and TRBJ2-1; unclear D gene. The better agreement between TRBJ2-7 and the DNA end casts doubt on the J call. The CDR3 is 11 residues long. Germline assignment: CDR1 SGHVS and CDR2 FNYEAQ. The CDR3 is CASSLVYEQYF. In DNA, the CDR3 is TGTGCCAGCAGCTTAGTATACGAGCAGTACTTC.

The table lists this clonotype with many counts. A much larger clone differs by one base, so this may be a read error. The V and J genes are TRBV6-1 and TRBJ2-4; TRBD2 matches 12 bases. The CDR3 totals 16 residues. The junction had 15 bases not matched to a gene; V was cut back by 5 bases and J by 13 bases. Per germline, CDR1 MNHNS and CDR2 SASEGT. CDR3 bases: TGTGCCAGCAGTCTCACGACTAGCGGGAGTGTCGATGAGCAGTACTTC. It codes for CASSLTTSGSVDEQYF.

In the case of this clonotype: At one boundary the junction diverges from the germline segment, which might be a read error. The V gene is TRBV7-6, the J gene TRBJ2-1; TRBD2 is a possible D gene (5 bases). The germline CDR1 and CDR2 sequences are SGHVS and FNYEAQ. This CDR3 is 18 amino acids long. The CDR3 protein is CASSRLGVGATNTGELYF. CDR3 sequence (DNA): TGTGCTAGCAGCCGCCTTGGGGTCGGAGCTACGAACACCGGGGAGCTGTATTTT.

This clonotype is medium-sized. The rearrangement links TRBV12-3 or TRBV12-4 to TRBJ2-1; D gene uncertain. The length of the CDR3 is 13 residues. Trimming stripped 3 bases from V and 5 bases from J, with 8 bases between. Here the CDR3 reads CASSFNRDNEQFF. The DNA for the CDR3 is TGTGCCAGCAGTTTTAACAGAGACAATGAGCAGTTCTTC.

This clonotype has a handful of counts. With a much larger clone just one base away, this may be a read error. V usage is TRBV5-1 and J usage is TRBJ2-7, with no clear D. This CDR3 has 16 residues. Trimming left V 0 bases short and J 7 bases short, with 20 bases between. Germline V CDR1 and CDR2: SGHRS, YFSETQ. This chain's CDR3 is CASSLGVGRSYNEQYF. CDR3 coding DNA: TGCGCCAGCAGCTTGGGAGTCGGCCGGTCCTACAATGAGCAGTACTTC.

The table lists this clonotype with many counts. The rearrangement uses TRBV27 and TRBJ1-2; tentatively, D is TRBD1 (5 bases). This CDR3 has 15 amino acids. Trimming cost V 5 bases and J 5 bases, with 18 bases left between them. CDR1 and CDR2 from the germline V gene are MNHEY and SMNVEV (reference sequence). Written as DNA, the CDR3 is TGTGCCAGCAGTCCGGGACCGCGTACCATATATGGCTACACCTTC. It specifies CASSPGPRTIYGYTF.

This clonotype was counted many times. CDR3 residues: CASSLPGQGASGQYF. In nucleotides, the CDR3 is TGTGCCAGCAGCTTACCGGGACAGGGGGCATCTGGGCAGTACTTC. V is TRBV5-4 and J is TRBJ2-5, with 12 nucleotides matching TRBD1. Unmatched junction bases numbered 10, after V lost 2 bases and J lost 11 bases. Germline V gene lookup returns CDR1 SGHNT and CDR2 YYREEE (reference sequence). The CDR3 loop spans 15 amino acids.

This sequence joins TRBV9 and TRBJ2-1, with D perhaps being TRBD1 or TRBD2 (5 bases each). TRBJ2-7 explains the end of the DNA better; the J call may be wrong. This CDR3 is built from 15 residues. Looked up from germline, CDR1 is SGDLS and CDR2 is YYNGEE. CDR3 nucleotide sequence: TGTGCCAGCAGCGTACAGCCCGGGACGAGAAATGAGCAGTACTTC. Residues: CASSVQPGTRNEQYF.

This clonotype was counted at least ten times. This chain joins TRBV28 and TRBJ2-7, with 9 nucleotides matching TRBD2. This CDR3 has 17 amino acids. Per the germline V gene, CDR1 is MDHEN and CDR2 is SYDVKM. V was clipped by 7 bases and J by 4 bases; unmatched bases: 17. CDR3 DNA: TGTGCCAGCACCCCTGGGCCAGCGGGGGGAGTGGTGTACGAGCAGTACTTC. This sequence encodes CASTPGPAGGVVYEQYF.

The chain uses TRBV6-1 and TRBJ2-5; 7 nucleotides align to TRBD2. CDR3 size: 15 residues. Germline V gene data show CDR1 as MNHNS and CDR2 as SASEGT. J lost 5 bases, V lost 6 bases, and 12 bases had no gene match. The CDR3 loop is CASSITGLGGETQYF. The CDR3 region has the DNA TGTGCCAGCAGCATAACCGGACTGGGGGGGGAGACCCAGTACTTC.

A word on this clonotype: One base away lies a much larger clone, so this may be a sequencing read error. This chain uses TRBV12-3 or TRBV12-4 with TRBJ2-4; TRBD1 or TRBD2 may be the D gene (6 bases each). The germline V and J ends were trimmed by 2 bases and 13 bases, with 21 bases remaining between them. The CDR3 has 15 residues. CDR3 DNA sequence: TGTGCCAGCAGTTTATTGTCGGGGGCCCTCAATGAGCAGTACTTC. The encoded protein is CASSLLSGALNEQYF.

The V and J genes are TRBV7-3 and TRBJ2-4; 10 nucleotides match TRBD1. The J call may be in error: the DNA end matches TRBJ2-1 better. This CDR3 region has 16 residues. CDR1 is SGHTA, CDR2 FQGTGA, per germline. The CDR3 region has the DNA TGTGCCAGCAGCCGATCGACAGGGGGCTTTGGGAGTGAGCAGTTCTTC. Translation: CASSRSTGGFGSEQFF.

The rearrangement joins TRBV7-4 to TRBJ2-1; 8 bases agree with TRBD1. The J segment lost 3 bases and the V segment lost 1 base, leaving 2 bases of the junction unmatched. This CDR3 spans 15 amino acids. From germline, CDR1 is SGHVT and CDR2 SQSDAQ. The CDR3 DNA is TGTGCCAGCAGCTTAGGGACAGGGATCTACAATGAGCAGTTCTTC. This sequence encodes CASSLGTGIYNEQFF.

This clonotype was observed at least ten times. The CDR3: CASSERVSYEQYF. The CDR3 DNA follows: TGTGCCAGCAGTGAGAGGGTCTCCTACGAGCAGTACTTC. This chain connects TRBV6-1 to TRBJ2-7; possible D gene TRBD2, 5 bases. This CDR3 comprises 13 residues. Germline CDR1 and CDR2: MNHNS and SASEGT. With 3 bases removed from V and 0 bases from J, the gap between germline ends came to 6 bases.

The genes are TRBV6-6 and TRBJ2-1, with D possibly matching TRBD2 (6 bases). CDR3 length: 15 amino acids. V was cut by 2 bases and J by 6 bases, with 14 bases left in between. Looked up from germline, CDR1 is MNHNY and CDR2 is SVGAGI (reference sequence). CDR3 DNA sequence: TGTGCCAGCAGTTACCTAGCGTTAGACCGCAATGAGCAGTTCTTC. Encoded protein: CASSYLALDRNEQFF.

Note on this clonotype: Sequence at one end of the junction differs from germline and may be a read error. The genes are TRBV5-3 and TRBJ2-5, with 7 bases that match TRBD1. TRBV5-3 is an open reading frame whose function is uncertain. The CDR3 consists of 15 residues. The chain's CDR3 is CASSAGGQFTGELYF. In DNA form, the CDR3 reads TGTGCCAGCAGCGCTGGGGGACAGTTCACCGGGGAGCTGTATTTT.

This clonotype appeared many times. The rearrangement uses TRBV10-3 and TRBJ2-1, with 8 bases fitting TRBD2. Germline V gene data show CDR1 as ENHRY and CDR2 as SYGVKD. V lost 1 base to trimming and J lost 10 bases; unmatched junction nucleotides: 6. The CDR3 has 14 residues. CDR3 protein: CAISEYSGKREQFF. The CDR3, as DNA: TGTGCCATCAGTGAGTATAGCGGGAAACGAGAGCAGTTCTTC.

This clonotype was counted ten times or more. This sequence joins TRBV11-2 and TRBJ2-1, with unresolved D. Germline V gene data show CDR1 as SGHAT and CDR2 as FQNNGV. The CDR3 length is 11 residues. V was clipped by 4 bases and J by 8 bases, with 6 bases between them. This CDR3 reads CASSSTDEQFF. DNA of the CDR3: TGTGCCAGCAGCTCCACGGATGAGCAGTTCTTC.